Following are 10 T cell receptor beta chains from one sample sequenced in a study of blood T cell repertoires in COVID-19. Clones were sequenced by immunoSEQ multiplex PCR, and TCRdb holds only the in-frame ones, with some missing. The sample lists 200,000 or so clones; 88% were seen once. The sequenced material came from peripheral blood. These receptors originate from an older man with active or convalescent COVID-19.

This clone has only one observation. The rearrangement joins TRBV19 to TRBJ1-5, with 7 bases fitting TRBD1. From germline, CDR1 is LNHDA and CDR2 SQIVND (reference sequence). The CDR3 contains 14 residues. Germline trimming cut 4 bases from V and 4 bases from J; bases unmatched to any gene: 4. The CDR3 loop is CASSTQGGNQPQHF. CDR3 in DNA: TGTGCCAGTAGTACGCAGGGGGGAAATCAGCCCCAGCATTTT. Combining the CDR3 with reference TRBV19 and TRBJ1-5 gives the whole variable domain DGGITQSPKYLFRKEGQNVTLSCEQNLNHDAMYWYRQDPGQGLRLIYYSQIVNDFQKGDIAEGYSVSREKKESFPLTVTSAQKNPTAFYLCASSTQGGNQPQHFGDGTRLSIL.

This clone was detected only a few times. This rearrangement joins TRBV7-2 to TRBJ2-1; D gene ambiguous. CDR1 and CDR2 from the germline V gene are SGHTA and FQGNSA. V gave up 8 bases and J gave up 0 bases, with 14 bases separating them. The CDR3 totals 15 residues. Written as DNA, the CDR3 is TGTGCCAGCTCCATCTGGCGGTCCTCCTACAATGAGCAGTTCTTC. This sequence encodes CASSIWRSSYNEQFF.

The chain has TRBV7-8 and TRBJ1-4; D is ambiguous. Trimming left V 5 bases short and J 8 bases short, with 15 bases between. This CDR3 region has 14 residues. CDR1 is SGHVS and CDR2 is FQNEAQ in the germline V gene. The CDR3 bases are TGTGCCAGCAGCCCTCAACAGCGGGTGGAAAAACTGTTTTTT. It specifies CASSPQQRVEKLFF.

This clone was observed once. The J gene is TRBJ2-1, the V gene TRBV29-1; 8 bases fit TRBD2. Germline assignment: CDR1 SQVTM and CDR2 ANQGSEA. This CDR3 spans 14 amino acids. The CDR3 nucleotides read TGCAGTGGGCGCGGGAGGAGGGCCTACAATGAGCAGTTCTTC. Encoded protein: CSGRGRRAYNEQFF.

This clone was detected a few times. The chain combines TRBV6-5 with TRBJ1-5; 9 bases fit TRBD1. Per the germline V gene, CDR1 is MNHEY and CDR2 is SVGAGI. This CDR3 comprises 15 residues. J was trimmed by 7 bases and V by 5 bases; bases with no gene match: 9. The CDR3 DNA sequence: TGTGCCAGCAGTCAACAGGGGGCGGTAGAGCAGCCCCAGCATTTT. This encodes CASSQQGAVEQPQHF.

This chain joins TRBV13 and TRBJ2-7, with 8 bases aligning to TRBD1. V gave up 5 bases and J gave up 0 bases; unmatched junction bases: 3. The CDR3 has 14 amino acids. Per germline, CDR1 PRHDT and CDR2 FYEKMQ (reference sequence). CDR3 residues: CASSRQGFSYEQYF. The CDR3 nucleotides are TGTGCCAGCAGCCGACAGGGGTTCTCCTACGAGCAGTACTTC. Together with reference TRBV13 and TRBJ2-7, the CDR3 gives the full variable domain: AAGVIQSPRHLIKEKRETATLKCYPIPRHDTVYWYQQGPGQDPQFLISFYEKMQSDKGSIPDRFSAQQFSDYHSELNMSSLELGDSALYFCASSRQGFSYEQYFGPGTRLTVT.

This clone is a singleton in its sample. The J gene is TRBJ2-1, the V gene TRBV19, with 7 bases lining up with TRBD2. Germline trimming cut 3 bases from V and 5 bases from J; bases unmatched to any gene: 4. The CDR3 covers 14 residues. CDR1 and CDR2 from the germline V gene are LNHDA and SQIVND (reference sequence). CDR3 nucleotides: TGTGCCAGTAGTATGTGGGGACTAAACAATGAGCAGTTCTTC. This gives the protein CASSMWGLNNEQFF.

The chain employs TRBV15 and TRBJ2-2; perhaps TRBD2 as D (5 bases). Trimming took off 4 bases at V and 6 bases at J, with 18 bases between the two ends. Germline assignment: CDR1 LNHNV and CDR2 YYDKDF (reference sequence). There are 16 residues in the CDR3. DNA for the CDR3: TGTGCCACCAGCACCCGAATTACCGGCGGGTCCGGGGAGCTGTTTTTT. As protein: CATSTRITGGSGELFF.

The CDR3 spells CASSATDRRTLSYEQYF. Here the CDR3 DNA reads TGTGCCAGCAGTGCTACCGACAGGCGAACTCTCTCCTACGAGCAGTACTTC. The chain has TRBV6-1 and TRBJ2-7; a possible D gene is TRBD1 (6 bases). Germline V lookup: CDR1 MNHNS, CDR2 SASEGT. V was trimmed by 4 bases and J by 0 bases, leaving 19 bases between them. The length of the CDR3 is 17 residues.

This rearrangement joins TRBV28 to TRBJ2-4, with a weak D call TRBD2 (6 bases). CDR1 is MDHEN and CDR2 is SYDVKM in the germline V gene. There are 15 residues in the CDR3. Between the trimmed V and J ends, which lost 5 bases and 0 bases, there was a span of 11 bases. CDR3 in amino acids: CASSDSGLAKNIQYF. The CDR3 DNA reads TGTGCCAGCAGTGATTCGGGACTAGCCAAAAACATTCAGTACTTC. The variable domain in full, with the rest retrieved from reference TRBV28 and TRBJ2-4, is DVKVTQSSRYLVKRTGEKVFLECVQDMDHENMFWYRQDPGLGLRLIYFSYDVKMKEKGDIPEGYSVSREKKERFSLILESASTNQTSMYLCASSDSGLAKNIQYFGAGTRLSVL.